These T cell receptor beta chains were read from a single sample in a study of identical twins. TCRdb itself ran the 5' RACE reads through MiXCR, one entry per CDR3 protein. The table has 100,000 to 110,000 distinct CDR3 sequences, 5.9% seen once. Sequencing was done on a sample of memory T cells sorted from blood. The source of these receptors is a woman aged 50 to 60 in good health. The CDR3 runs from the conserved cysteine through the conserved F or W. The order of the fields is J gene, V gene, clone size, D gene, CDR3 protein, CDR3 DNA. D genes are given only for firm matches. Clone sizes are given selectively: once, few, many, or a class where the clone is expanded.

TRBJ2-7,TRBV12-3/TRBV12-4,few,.,CASSLSEWDEQYF,TGTGCCAGCAGTTTATCGGAGTGGGACGAGCAGTACTTC
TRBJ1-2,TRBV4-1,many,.,CASSTPGRGIYGYTF,TGCGCCAGCAGCACCCCGGGCAGGGGTATCTATGGCTACACCTTC
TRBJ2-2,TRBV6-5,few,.,CASSPTSIGTGELFF,TGTGCCAGCAGCCCAACTAGTATAGGCACCGGGGAGCTGTTTTTT
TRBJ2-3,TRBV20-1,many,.,CSAREDRGYTDTQYF,TGCAGTGCTAGAGAGGATAGGGGTTACACAGATACGCAGTATTTT
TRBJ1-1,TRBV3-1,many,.,CASSPDSMNTEAFF,TGTGCCAGCAGTCCGGACAGCATGAACACTGAAGCTTTCTTT
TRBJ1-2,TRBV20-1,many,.,CSARHAYYGYTF,TGCAGTGCTAGACACGCCTACTATGGCTACACCTTC
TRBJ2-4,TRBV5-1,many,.,CASSLAGTQVQYF,TGCGCCAGCAGCTTGGCAGGGACCCAAGTTCAGTACTTC
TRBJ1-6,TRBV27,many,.,CASSFGGVSSPLHF,TGTGCCAGCAGTTTTGGAGGGGTTAGCTCACCCCTCCACTTT
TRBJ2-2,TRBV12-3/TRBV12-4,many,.,CASSSSTGELFF,TGTGCCAGCAGTTCATCAACCGGGGAGCTGTTTTTT
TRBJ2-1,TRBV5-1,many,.,CASSLDNYNEQFF,TGCGCCAGCAGCTTGGACAACTACAATGAGCAGTTCTTC
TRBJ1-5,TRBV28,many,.,CASSPFWLGARQPQHF,TGTGCCAGCAGCCCCTTTTGGTTGGGGGCTCGTCAGCCCCAGCATTTT
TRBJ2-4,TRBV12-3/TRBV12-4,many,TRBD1,CASSPGQGNIQYF,TGTGCCAGCAGCCCAGGACAGGGAAACATTCAGTACTTC
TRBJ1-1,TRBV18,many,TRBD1,CASSLQGGKNTEAFF,TGTGCCAGCTCACTTCAGGGGGGGAAGAACACTGAAGCTTTCTTT
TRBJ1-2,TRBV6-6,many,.,CASRVKGDGGYTF,TGTGCCAGCAGGGTCAAGGGGGACGGGGGCTACACCTTC
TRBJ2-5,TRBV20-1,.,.,CSATTMHSQETQYF,TGCAGTGCGACAACGATGCACAGCCAAGAGACCCAGTACTTC
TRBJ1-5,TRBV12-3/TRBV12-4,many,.,CASSLGGPQHF,TGTGCCAGCAGTTTAGGAGGGCCCCAGCATTTT
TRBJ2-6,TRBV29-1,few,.,CSVRLSGANVLTF,TGCAGCGTTCGCCTCTCTGGGGCCAACGTCCTGACTTTC
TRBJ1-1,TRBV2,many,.,CASSENIMNTEAFF,TGTGCCAGCAGTGAAAACATCATGAACACTGAAGCTTTCTTT
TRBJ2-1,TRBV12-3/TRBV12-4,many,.,CASSLTPGWEQFF,TGTGCCAGCAGTTTAACACCCGGGTGGGAGCAGTTCTTC
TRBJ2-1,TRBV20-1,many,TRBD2,CSANPIAGGPRYEQFF,TGCAGTGCTAACCCGATAGCGGGAGGGCCCAGGTATGAGCAGTTCTTC
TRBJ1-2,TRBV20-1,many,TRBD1,CSAGEGGALGYTF,TGCAGTGCTGGGGAAGGGGGCGCGCTGGGCTACACCTTC
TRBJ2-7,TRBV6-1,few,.,CASSGAGLAYEQYF,TGTGCCAGCAGTGGGGCAGGGTTGGCCTACGAGCAGTACTTC
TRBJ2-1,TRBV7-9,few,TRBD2,CASSFGTSGSLDEQFF,TGTGCCAGCAGCTTCGGGACTAGCGGGAGTCTGGATGAGCAGTTCTTC
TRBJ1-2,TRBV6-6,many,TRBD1,CASSQTSGGYGYTF,TGTGCCAGCAGTCAGACCTCAGGGGGCTATGGCTACACCTTC
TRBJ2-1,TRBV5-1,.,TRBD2,CASSLTSGDTYNEQFF,TGCGCCAGCAGCTTGACTAGCGGGGACACCTACAATGAGCAGTTCTTC
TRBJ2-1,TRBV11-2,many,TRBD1,CAGGTGLGYNEQFF,TGTGCCGGCGGGACAGGGTTGGGTTACAATGAGCAGTTCTTC
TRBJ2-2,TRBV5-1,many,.,CASSLQYVGELFF,TGCGCCAGCAGCTTGCAATACGTCGGGGAGCTGTTTTTT
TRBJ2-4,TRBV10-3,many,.,CAISEGVQAKNIQYF,TGTGCCATCAGTGAAGGAGTTCAAGCCAAAAACATTCAGTACTTC
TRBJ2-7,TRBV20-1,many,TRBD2,CSALAGTFYEQYF,TGCAGTGCCTTAGCGGGGACCTTCTACGAGCAGTACTTC
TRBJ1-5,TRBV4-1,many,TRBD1,CASSQDVGQGVGGSNQPQHF,TGCGCCAGCAGCCAAGATGTGGGACAGGGTGTAGGCGGGAGCAATCAGCCCCAGCATTTT
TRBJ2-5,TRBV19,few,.,CASSIVVGWGETQYF,TGTGCCAGTAGTATAGTCGTAGGATGGGGAGAGACCCAGTACTTC